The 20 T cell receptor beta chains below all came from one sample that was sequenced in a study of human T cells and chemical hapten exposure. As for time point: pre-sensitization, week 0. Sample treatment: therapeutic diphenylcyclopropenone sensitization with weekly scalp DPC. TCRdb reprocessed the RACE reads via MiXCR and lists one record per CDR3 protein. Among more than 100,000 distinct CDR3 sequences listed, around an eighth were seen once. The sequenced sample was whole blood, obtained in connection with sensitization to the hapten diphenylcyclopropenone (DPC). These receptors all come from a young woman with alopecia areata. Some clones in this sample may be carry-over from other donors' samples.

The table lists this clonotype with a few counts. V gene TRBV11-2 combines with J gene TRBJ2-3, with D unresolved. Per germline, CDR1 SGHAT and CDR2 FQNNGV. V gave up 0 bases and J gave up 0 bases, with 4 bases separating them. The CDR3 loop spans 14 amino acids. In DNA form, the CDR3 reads TGTGCCAGCAGCTTAGAACCTAGCACAGATACGCAGTATTTT. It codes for CASSLEPSTDTQYF.

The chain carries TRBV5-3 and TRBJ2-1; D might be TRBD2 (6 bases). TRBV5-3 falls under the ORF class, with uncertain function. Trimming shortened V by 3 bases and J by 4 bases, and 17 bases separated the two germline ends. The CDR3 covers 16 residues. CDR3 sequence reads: CARSSSRGHPYNEQFF. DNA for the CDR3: TGTGCCAGAAGCTCTTCGCGGGGCCACCCATACAATGAGCAGTTCTTC.

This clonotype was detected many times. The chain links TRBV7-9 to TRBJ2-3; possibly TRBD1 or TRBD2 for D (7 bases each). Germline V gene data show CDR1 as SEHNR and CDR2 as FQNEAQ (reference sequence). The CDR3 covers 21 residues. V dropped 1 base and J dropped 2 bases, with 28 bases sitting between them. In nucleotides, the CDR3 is TGTGCCAGCAGCTTAGGGCCGGGACTAACAGGGGCTTCCGCATACACAGATACGCAGTATTTT. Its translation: CASSLGPGLTGASAYTDTQYF.

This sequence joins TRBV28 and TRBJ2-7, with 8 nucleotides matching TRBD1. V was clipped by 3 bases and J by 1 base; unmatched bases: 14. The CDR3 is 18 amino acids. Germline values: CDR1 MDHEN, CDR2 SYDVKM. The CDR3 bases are TGTGCCAGCAGTTTGTTCCTACCAGGGGGCGTCAGGTCCTACGAGCAGTACTTC. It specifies CASSLFLPGGVRSYEQYF. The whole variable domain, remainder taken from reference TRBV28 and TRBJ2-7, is DVKVTQSSRYLVKRTGEKVFLECVQDMDHENMFWYRQDPGLGLRLIYFSYDVKMKEKGDIPEGYSVSREKKERFSLILESASTNQTSMYLCASSLFLPGGVRSYEQYFGPGTRLTVT.

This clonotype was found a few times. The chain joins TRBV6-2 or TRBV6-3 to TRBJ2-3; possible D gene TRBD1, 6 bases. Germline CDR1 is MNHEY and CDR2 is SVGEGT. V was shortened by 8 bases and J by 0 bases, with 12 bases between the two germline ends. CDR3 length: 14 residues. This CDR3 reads CASLKDRSTDTQYF. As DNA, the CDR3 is TGTGCCAGCCTCAAGGACAGAAGCACAGATACGCAGTATTTT.

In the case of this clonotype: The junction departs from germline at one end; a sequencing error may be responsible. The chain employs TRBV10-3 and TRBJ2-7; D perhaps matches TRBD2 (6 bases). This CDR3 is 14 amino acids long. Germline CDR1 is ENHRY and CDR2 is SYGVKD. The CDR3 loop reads CAISGGSGSYEQYF. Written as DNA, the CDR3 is TGCGCCATCAGTGGGGGGTCAGGGTCCTACGAGCAGTACTTC.

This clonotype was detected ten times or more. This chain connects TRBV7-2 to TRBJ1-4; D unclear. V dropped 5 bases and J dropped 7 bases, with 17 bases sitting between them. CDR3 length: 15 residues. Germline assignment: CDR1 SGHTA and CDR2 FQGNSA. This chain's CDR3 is CASSLRARPIEKLFF. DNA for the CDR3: TGTGCCAGCAGCCTGAGGGCCCGGCCGATTGAAAAACTGTTTTTT.

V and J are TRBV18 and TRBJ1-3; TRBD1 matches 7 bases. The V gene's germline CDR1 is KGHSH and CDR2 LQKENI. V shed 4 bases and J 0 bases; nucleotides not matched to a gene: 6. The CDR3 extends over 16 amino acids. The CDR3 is CASSLNRDSSGNTIYF. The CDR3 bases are TGTGCCAGCTCACTAAACCGGGACAGCTCTGGAAACACCATATATTTT.

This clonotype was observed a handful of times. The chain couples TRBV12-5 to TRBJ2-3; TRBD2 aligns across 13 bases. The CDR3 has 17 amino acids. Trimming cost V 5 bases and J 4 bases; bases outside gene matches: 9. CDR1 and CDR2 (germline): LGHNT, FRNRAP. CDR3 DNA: TGTGCTAGTGGTCTCCGACTAGCGGGGGGTATATCAGATACGCAGTATTTT. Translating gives CASGLRLAGGISDTQYF.

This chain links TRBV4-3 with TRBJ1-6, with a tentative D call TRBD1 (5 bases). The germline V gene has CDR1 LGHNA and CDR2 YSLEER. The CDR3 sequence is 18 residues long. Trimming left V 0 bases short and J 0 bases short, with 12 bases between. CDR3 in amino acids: CASSQDRTRVSYNSPLHF. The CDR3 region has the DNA TGCGCCAGCAGCCAAGATCGGACAAGGGTCTCCTATAATTCACCCCTCCACTTT.

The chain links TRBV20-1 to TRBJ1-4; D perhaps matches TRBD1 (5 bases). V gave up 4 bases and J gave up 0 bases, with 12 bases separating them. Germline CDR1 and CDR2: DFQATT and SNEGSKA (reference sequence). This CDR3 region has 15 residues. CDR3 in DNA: TGCAGTGCTAAGACAGCTTATGCAACTAATGAAAAACTGTTTTTT. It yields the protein CSAKTAYATNEKLFF.

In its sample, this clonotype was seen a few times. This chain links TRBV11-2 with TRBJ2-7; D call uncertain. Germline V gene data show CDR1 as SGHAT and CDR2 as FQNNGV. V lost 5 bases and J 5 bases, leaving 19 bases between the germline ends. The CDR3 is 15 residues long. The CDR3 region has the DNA TGTGCCAGCAGCCTTATCAAGGGAAGCATGAACGAGCAGTACTTC. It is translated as CASSLIKGSMNEQYF. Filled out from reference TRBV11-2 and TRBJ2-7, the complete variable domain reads EAGVAQSPRYKIIEKRQSVAFWCNPISGHATLYWYQQILGQGPKLLIQFQNNGVVDDSQLPKDRFSAERLKGVDSTLKIQPAKLEDSAVYLCASSLIKGSMNEQYFGPGTRLTVT.

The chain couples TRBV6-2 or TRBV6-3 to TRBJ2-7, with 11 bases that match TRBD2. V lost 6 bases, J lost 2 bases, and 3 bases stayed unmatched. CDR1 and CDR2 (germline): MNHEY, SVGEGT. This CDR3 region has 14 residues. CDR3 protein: CASSLSGGAYEQYF. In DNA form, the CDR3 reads TGTGCCAGCAGCCTTAGCGGGGGGGCCTACGAGCAGTACTTC.

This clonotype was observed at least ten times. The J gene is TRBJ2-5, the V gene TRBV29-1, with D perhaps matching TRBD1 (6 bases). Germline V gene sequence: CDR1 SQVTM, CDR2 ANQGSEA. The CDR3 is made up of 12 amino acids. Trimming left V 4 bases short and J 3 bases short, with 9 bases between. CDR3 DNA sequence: TGCAGCGTTGGACAGGTGGAAGAGACCCAGTACTTC. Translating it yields CSVGQVEETQYF. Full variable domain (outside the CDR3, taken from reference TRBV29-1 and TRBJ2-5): SAVISQKPSRDICQRGTSLTIQCQVDSQVTMMFWYRQQPGQSLTLIATANQGSEATYESGFVIDKFPISRPNLTFSTLTVSNMSPEDSSIYLCSVGQVEETQYFGPGTRLLVL.

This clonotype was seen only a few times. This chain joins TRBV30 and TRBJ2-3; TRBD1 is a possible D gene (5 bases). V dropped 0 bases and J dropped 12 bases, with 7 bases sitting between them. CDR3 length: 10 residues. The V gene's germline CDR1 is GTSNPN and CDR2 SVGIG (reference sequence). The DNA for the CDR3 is TGTGCCTGGAGTGTTGGGGCCCAGTATTTT. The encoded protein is CAWSVGAQYF.

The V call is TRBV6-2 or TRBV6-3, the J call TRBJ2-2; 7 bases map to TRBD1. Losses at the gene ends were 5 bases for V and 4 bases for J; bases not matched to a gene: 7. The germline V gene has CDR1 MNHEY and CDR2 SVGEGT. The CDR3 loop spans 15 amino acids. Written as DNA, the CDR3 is TGTGCCAGCAGTATCGGGACAGCAGGCACCGGGGAGCTGTTTTTT. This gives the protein CASSIGTAGTGELFF.

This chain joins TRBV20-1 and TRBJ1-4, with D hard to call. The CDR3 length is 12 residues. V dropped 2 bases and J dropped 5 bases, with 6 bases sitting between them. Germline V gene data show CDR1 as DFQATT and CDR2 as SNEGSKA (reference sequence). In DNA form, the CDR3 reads TGCAGTGCTAGACAGAGAAATGAAAAACTGTTTTTT. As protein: CSARQRNEKLFF.

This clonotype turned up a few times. CDR3 sequence (DNA): TGTGCCAGCAGAGTGGGAATTAGCACAGATACGCAGTATTTT. Residues: CASRVGISTDTQYF. The chain couples TRBV28 to TRBJ2-3; D not certain. V was cut by 6 bases and J by 0 bases, with 10 bases left in between. The CDR3 spans 14 residues. Germline assignment: CDR1 MDHEN and CDR2 SYDVKM. Based on the CDR3 plus reference TRBV28 and TRBJ2-3, the full variable domain is DVKVTQSSRYLVKRTGEKVFLECVQDMDHENMFWYRQDPGLGLRLIYFSYDVKMKEKGDIPEGYSVSREKKERFSLILESASTNQTSMYLCASRVGISTDTQYFGPGTRLTVL.

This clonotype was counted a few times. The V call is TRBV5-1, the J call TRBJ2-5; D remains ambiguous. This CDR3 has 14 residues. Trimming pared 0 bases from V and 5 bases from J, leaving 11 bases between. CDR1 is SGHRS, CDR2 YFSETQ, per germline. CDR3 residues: CASSLERTTETQYF. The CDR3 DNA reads TGCGCCAGCAGCTTGGAAAGGACGACGGAGACCCAGTACTTC.

The chain's CDR3 is CASSRGLAGGPSNEQFF. In DNA, the CDR3 is TGTGCCAGCAGCCGGGGACTAGCGGGGGGGCCCTCCAATGAGCAGTTCTTC. V usage is TRBV6-6 and J usage is TRBJ2-1; TRBD2 matches 16 bases. Germline CDR1 reads MNHNY; CDR2 reads SVGAGI (reference sequence). The CDR3 runs 17 residues. V lost 6 bases, J lost 6 bases, and 8 bases stayed unmatched.